This T cell receptor (beta chain) was recovered during a study of blood T cell repertoires in COVID-19. At the level of the study: From T cells, B-cell-depleted T cells, or PBMCs came the material, which was cDNA or gDNA.

Trimming pared 6 bases from V and 2 bases from J, leaving 12 bases between. Looked up from germline, CDR1 is MNHEY and CDR2 is SMNVEV (reference sequence). CDR3 size: 14 residues. Original handling: Amplification of reference gene primers provided the estimated nucleated cell counts. The assay was immunoSEQ multiplex PCR, and TCRdb's table has in-frame clones only and misses some. V, J and clone size are those of that table, while D and trimming were read from the DNA. The sample has 200,000 to 250,000 clones, 80% to 85% seen once. This TCR was sampled from a man aged 25 to 40 with active or convalescent COVID-19. Sequences were obtained from peripheral blood. V and J are TRBV27 and TRBJ2-3; D is possibly TRBD1 (6 bases). The DNA of the CDR3 is TGTGCCAGCAGCCCCAAGGGGGACACAGATACGCAGTATTTT. This sequence encodes CASSPKGDTDTQYF.